Below, 30 T cell receptor beta chains from the same sample are listed, as sequenced in a study of tumor and adjacent non-tumor tissue in lung cancer. The library came from three nested PCR rounds adapted from ARM-PCR protocols. A single record per CDR3 protein comes from TCRdb applying MiXCR to the multiplex PCR reads. This sample has fewer than 130,000 distinct CDR3 sequences; approximately 84% occur once, and the top ten carry 22%. No cell sorting was done before RNA was extracted from the tissue. Sequencing input: lung tumor tissue. The source of these receptors is a man in his sixties or seventies with non-small cell lung cancer.

A remark on this clonotype: Relative to the germline gene, one junction end is altered; a read error may explain this. This chain uses TRBV6-1 with TRBJ2-7, with TRBD1 as a possible D gene (6 bases). The CDR3 covers 14 residues. The germline CDR1 and CDR2 sequences are MNHNS and SASEGT. The CDR3: CANSGVQGTREQYF. The CDR3 region has the DNA TGTGCCAACAGTGGAGTACAGGGAACAAGGGAGCAGTACTTC.

This rearrangement joins TRBV6-5 to TRBJ2-1; D remains unclear. Germline V gene lookup returns CDR1 MNHEY and CDR2 SVGAGI. The V and J ends lost 6 bases and 8 bases respectively, with 14 bases between them. The length of the CDR3 is 13 residues. CDR3 bases: TGTGCCAGCAGAGAGACCGGCCATGATGAGCAGTTCTTC. Protein sequence: CASRETGHDEQFF.

Notes on this clonotype: This could be a read error, since a much larger clone is one nucleotide away. The chain carries TRBV20-1 and TRBJ1-5; TRBD1 is a possible D gene (6 bases). This CDR3 has 13 residues. CDR1 is DFQATT and CDR2 is SNEGSKA in the germline V gene (reference sequence). The CDR3 sequence: CISRLTGRVSQHF. DNA for the CDR3: TGCATTTCTAGACTTACAGGGCGGGTGTCCCAGCATTTT.

The chain uses TRBV11-1 and TRBJ2-1; 10 positions agree with TRBD2. The CDR3 is made up of 15 amino acids. Germline trimming cut 9 bases from V and 7 bases from J; bases unmatched to any gene: 12. CDR1 and CDR2 (germline): SGHAT, FQDESV (reference sequence). The CDR3 here is CARSRRTSGYNEQFF. CDR3 nucleotides: TGTGCCAGGAGCCGCAGGACTAGCGGATATAATGAGCAGTTCTTC.

This chain connects TRBV29-1 to TRBJ2-2; 10 nucleotides align to TRBD2. Germline V gene sequence: CDR1 SQVTM, CDR2 ANQGSEA. The CDR3 spans 14 residues. CDR3 in DNA: TGCCGCGCTGACATAGCGGGGGGCACTGGGGAGCTGTTTTTT. Translated, it gives CRADIAGGTGELFF.

The V call is TRBV7-8, the J call TRBJ2-7; D may be TRBD2 (6 bases). CDR1 is SGHVS, CDR2 FQNEAQ, per germline. The CDR3 sequence is 16 residues long. The CDR3 sequence is CSSSYYGTCMAYEQYF. In DNA form, the CDR3 reads TGTAGCAGCAGCTACTACGGGACTTGCATGGCCTACGAGCAGTACTTC.

This clonotype turned up a few times. This sequence may be a read error, since a much larger clone differs from it by one base. The chain employs TRBV24-1 and TRBJ2-1; D uncertain. This CDR3 region has 16 residues. The germline V gene encodes CDR1 KGHDR and CDR2 SFDVKD. The CDR3 DNA is TGTGTCACCAGTGATATAGGCCATGGGGCCTACAATGAGCAGTTCTTC. Translating it yields CVTSDIGHGAYNEQFF.

Concerning this clonotype: Relative to the germline gene, one junction end is altered; a read error may explain this. J is TRBJ2-7 and V is TRBV20-1; D perhaps matches TRBD1 (5 bases). From germline, CDR1 is DFQATT and CDR2 SNEGSKA (reference sequence). CDR3 length: 14 residues. CDR3 nucleotide sequence: TGCAATGCTGGAGTAGCAGGACACTCCTGCGAGCAGTACTTC. It encodes CNAGVAGHSCEQYF.

V and J are TRBV6-2 or TRBV6-3 and TRBJ1-1, with D possibly TRBD1 on 5 matching bases. This CDR3 has 12 residues. Germline V gives CDR1 MNHEY, CDR2 SVGEGT. For the CDR3, the DNA is TGTGTCAGTAGTTACTCGAGTCAGGGAGCTTTCTTT. This translates into CVSSYSSQGAFF.

This clonotype was seen at least ten times. The rearrangement uses TRBV7-2 and TRBJ2-3, with 8 bases matching TRBD2. V dropped 2 bases and J dropped 5; count of bases not matched to a gene: 3. The CDR3 consists of 14 residues. Per the germline V gene, CDR1 is SGHTA and CDR2 is FQGNSA. The CDR3 spells CASSLYGGVDTQYF. DNA for the CDR3: TGTGCCAGCAGCTTATACGGGGGGGTAGATACGCAGTATTTT.

The chain combines TRBV29-1 with TRBJ2-5; 13 bases match TRBD2. V was clipped by 6 bases and J by 5 bases; unmatched bases: 9. This CDR3 has 15 amino acids. Germline V gives CDR1 SQVTM, CDR2 ANQGSEA. The CDR3 reads CSVDGLAGDKETQYF. The CDR3 bases are TGCAGCGTGGATGGACTAGCGGGAGATAAGGAGACCCAGTACTTC.

As to this clonotype: The junction departs from germline at one end; a sequencing error may be responsible. This chain connects TRBV7-9 to TRBJ1-6; D is uncertain. CDR3 length equals 20 residues. The germline V gene has CDR1 SEHNR and CDR2 FQNEAQ (reference sequence). The CDR3, as DNA: TGTGCCAGCAGCGTAGCCACCGGTTTCCCATATAGCTCCTGTAATTCACACCTCCACTTT. Its protein is CASSVATGFPYSSCNSHLHF.

This clonotype turned up a few times. One end of the junction fails to match germline, which may point to a read error. V gene TRBV11-1 combines with J gene TRBJ1-2; D ambiguous. CDR3 length equals 12 residues. Germline assignment: CDR1 SGHAT and CDR2 FQDESV (reference sequence). The CDR3 loop reads CTSSLYRYGYTF. The CDR3 DNA sequence: TGTACTAGCAGCTTATACAGATATGGGTACACCTTC. Full variable domain (missing parts from reference TRBV11-1 and TRBJ1-2): EAEVAQSPRYKITEKSQAVAFWCDPISGHATLYWYRQILGQGPELLVQFQDESVVDDSQLPKDRFSAERLKGVDSTLKIQPAELGDSAMYLCTSSLYRYGYTFGSGTRLTVV.

As concerns this clonotype: Relative to the germline gene, one junction end is altered; a read error may explain this. The chain is built from TRBV4-3 and TRBJ2-5, with D possibly TRBD1 on 6 matching bases. The CDR3 spans 16 residues. Germline CDR1 reads LGHNA; CDR2 reads YSLEER. CDR3: CASSQAGRVGQEAQYF. Written as DNA, the CDR3 is TGCGCCAGCAGCCAAGCCGGAAGAGTGGGACAAGAGGCCCAGTACTTC.

The chain recombines TRBV5-4 with TRBJ2-7; no clear D. Trimming took 6 bases from V and 7 from J, leaving 17 bases between them. The CDR3 is made up of 13 amino acids. From germline, CDR1 is SGHNT and CDR2 YYREEE (reference sequence). In nucleotides, the CDR3 is TGTGCCAGCAATCTTCTGATGGCAAGGGAGCAGTACTTC. It is translated as CASNLLMAREQYF.

As regards this clonotype: The junction differs from germline at one of its ends, possibly a read error. This chain connects TRBV11-3 to TRBJ2-7, with D perhaps TRBD1 or TRBD2 (5 bases each). Germline loops: CDR1 SGHNT, CDR2 YENEEA. CDR3 length: 15 residues. CDR3 in amino acids: CASGPMTVSVYDQYF. Here the CDR3 DNA reads TGTGCAAGCGGCCCGATGACAGTTTCCGTGTACGATCAGTACTTC.

With respect to this clonotype: Since the CDR3 does not end with the conserved phenylalanine or tryptophan, this likely comes from a read error. V and J are TRBV11-1 and TRBJ1-2, with no clear D. Germline CDR1 SGHAT, CDR2 FQDESV (reference sequence). There are 12 residues in the CDR3. CDR3 amino acids: CTNSLYRYGYTL. CDR3 DNA sequence: TGTACCAACAGCTTATACAGATATGGCTACACCTTG.

The V and J genes are TRBV28 and TRBJ2-3; D is uncertain. V gave up 3 bases and J gave up 3 bases, with 13 bases separating them. The V gene's germline CDR1 is MDHEN and CDR2 SYDVKM. This CDR3 region has 15 residues. DNA of the CDR3: TGTGCCAGCAGTTTCCCCCCACTCGATACAGATACGCAGTATTTT. Residues: CASSFPPLDTDTQYF.

This chain uses TRBV7-9 with TRBJ1-1, with D perhaps TRBD1 (5 bases). CDR1 is SEHNR and CDR2 is FQNEAQ in the germline V gene (reference sequence). This CDR3 region has 15 residues. V lost 6 bases, J lost 3 bases, and 17 bases lay in between. CDR3 bases: TGTGCCAGCAGTCCGGGACGGAGGTTGGACACTGAAGCTTTCTTT. Translated, it gives CASSPGRRLDTEAFF.

A remark on this clonotype: The junction differs from germline at one of its ends, possibly a read error. The V gene is TRBV4-2, the J gene TRBJ2-1; 7 nucleotides match TRBD1. The germline CDR1 and CDR2 sequences are LGHNA and YNFKEQ. CDR3 length: 16 amino acids. In DNA, the CDR3 is TGTGCCAGCAGACAAGTAGGGGACAGCTCCTGCAATGAGCAGTTCTTC. Translated: CASRQVGDSSCNEQFF.

This clonotype was recorded only once. This could be a read error, since a much larger clone is one nucleotide away. This chain joins TRBV7-9 and TRBJ1-5; D is possibly TRBD1 (6 bases). This CDR3 has 15 residues. The germline CDR1 and CDR2 sequences are SEHNR and FQNEAQ (reference sequence). The V end lost 5 bases, the J end lost 3 bases, and 14 bases lay between the germline ends. The CDR3 DNA reads as TGTGCCAGCAGCGTAAATGGACAGTACAATCAGCCCCAGCATTTT. This encodes CASSVNGQYNQPQHF.

About this clonotype itself: The conserved phenylalanine or tryptophan normally closing the CDR3 is absent here, so this likely arose from a read error. The V call is TRBV4-3, the J call TRBJ1-5, with D maybe TRBD1 (5 bases). CDR3 length: 16 residues. V dropped 0 bases and J dropped 8 bases, with 17 bases sitting between them. Germline values: CDR1 LGHNA, CDR2 YSLEER. CDR3 sequence: CASSQDWGGWVKPQHS. CDR3 nucleotide sequence: TGCGCCAGCAGCCAAGATTGGGGGGGGTGGGTGAAGCCCCAGCATTCT.

In this sample, this clonotype turned up once. The chain uses TRBV28 and TRBJ2-2; D possibly uses TRBD1 or TRBD2 (5 bases each). The CDR3 length is 14 residues. Germline V gives CDR1 MDHEN, CDR2 SYDVKM. The V end lost 7 bases, the J end lost 2 bases, and 11 bases lay between the germline ends. The DNA of the CDR3 is TGTGCCAGCATAGGGACGCTCAACACCGGGGAGCTGTTTTTT. As protein: CASIGTLNTGELFF. Variable domain in full (rest from reference TRBV28 and TRBJ2-2): DVKVTQSSRYLVKRTGEKVFLECVQDMDHENMFWYRQDPGLGLRLIYFSYDVKMKEKGDIPEGYSVSREKKERFSLILESASTNQTSMYLCASIGTLNTGELFFGEGSRLTVL.

The chain joins TRBV6-2 or TRBV6-3 to TRBJ2-1, with D perhaps matching TRBD2 (5 bases). CDR3 size: 17 residues. CDR1 is MNHEY and CDR2 is SVGEGT in the germline V gene. Trimming removed 0 bases from V and 15 bases from J, with 27 bases in between. The CDR3 DNA sequence: TGTGCCAGCAGTTACTCGGTTCAGGAATACTCCTACAATGAGGGGTTCTTC. Its protein is CASSYSVQEYSYNEGFF.

Note on this clonotype: The CDR3 carries no conserved terminal phenylalanine or tryptophan, so it likely arises from a read error. The chain combines TRBV29-1 with TRBJ2-7, with D perhaps TRBD1 or TRBD2 (6 bases each). Germline values: CDR1 SQVTM, CDR2 ANQGSEA. Trimming took 7 bases from V and 7 from J, leaving 17 bases between them. The CDR3 has 12 amino acids. For the CDR3, the DNA is TGCAGCGCCTGGGGGGCGAACCCTGAGCAGTACTTA. Amino acids: CSAWGANPEQYL.

Concerning this clonotype: Lacking the conserved final phenylalanine or tryptophan, this CDR3 likely reflects a read error. The V gene is TRBV6-1, the J gene TRBJ2-5, with TRBD2 as a possible D gene (6 bases). CDR3 length: 15 amino acids. The germline V gene encodes CDR1 MNHNS and CDR2 SASEGT. In DNA form, the CDR3 reads TGTGCCAGCACTGAAAGCGCTGCGGGGCGGGAGACCCAGTACTTA. This translates into CASTESAAGRETQYL.

As concerns this clonotype: Germline and junction disagree at one end, which may indicate a read error. This rearrangement joins TRBV7-8 to TRBJ1-1; D is undetermined. The CDR3 contains 13 residues. Germline assignment: CDR1 SGHVS and CDR2 FQNEAQ. The CDR3 coding sequence is TGTGCCAGGAGCACGGGGATTAACAATGAAGCTTTCTTT. It codes for CARSTGINNEAFF. Full variable domain (remainder filled in from reference TRBV7-8 and TRBJ1-1): GAGVSQSPRYKVAKRGQDVALRCDPISGHVSLFWYQQALGQGPEFLTYFQNEAQLDKSGLPSDRFFAERPEGSVSTLKIQRTQQEDSAVYLCARSTGINNEAFFGQGTRLTVV.

A remark on this clonotype: Given the absence of the conserved phenylalanine or tryptophan at the CDR3 end, a read error is likely. The chain combines TRBV12-3 or TRBV12-4 with TRBJ2-5; D possibly corresponds to TRBD2 (5 bases). The CDR3 is made up of 15 amino acids. Trimming removed 6 bases at V and 5 bases at J, with 19 bases between. CDR3 in amino acids: CASSGLMGVVETQYS. The CDR3 DNA sequence: TGTGCCAGCAGCGGGCTAATGGGAGTGGTGGAGACCCAGTACTCC.

Only one count was recorded for this clonotype. At one of its ends the junction is not consistent with the germline gene, which may arise from a read error. V and J are TRBV11-2 and TRBJ1-2, with a tentative D call TRBD1 (5 bases). From germline, CDR1 is SGHAT and CDR2 FQNNGV. The CDR3 has 13 amino acids. The CDR3 is CASSLDLRGGYTF. The CDR3, as DNA: TGTGCCAGTAGCTTAGATCTGAGGGGTGGCTACACCTTC.

As to this clonotype: A read error may produce the germline difference seen at one junction end. The gene calls are TRBV4-1 and TRBJ2-5, with 10 bases fitting TRBD2. The length of the CDR3 is 16 residues. Germline V gene data show CDR1 as MGHRA and CDR2 as YSYEKL. CDR3 amino acids: CANSQLGLARVETQLF. The CDR3 DNA sequence: TGCGCCAACAGCCAATTGGGACTAGCGAGAGTTGAGACCCAGCTCTTC.